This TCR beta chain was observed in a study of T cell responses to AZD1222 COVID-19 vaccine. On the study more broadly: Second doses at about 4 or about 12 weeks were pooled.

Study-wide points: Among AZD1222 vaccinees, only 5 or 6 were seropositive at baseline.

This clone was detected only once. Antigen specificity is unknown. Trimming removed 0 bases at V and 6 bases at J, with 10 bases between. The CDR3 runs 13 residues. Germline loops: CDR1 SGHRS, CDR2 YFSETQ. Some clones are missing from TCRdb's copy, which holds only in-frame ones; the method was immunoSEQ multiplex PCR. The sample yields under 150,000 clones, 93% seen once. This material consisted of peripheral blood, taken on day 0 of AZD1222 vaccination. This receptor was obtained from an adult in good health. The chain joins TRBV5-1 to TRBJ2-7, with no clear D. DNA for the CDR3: TGCGCCAGCAGCTTGGTGCAGACGGCCGAGCAGTACTTC. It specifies CASSLVQTAEQYF.